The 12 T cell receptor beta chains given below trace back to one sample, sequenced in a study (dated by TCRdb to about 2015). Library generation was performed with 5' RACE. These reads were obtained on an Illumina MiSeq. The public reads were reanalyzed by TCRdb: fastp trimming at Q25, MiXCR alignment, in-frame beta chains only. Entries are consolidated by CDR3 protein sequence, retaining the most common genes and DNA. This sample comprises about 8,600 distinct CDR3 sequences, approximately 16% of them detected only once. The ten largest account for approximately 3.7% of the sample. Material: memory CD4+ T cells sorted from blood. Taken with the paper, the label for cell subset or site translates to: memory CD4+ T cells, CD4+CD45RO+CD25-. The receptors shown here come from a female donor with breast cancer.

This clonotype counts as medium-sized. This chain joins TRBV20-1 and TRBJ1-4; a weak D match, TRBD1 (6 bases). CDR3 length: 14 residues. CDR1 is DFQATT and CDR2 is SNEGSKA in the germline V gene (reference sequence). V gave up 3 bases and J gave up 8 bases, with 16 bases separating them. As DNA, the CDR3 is TGCAGTGCTAGCGGAGGGGGAGATGGGGAAAAACTGTTTTTT. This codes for CSASGGGDGEKLFF.

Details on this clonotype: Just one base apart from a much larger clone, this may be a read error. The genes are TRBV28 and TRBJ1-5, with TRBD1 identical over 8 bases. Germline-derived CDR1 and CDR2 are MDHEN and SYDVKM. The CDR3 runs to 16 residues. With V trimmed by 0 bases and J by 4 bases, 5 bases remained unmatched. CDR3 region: CASSLWAGGSNQPQHF. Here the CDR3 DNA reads TGTGCCAGCAGTTTATGGGCAGGGGGCAGTAATCAGCCCCAGCATTTT.

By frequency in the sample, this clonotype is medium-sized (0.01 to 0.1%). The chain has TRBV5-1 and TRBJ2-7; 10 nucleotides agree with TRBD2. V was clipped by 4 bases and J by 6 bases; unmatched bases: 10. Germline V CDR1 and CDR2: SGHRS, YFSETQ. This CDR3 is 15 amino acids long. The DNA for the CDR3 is TGCGCCAGCAGCGTCCTAGCGGGAGCTCCGTCCGAGCAGTACTTC. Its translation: CASSVLAGAPSEQYF.

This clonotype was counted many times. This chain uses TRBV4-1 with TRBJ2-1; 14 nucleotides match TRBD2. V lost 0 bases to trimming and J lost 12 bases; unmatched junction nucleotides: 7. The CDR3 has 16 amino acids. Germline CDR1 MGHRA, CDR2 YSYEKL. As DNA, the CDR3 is TGCGCCAGCAGCCAAGAACGGGGACTAGCGGGAGCTCTGCAGTTCTTC. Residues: CASSQERGLAGALQFF.

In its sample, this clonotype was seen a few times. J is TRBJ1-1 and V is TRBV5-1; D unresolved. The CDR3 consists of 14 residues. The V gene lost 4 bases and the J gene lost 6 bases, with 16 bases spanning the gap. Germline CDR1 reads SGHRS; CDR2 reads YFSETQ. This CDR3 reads CASSSAGEPPEAFF. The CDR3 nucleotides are TGCGCCAGCAGCAGTGCCGGGGAGCCCCCTGAAGCTTTCTTT. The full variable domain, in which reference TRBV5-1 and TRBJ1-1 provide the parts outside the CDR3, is KAGVTQTPRYLIKTRGQQVTLSCSPISGHRSVSWYQQTPGQGLQFLFEYFSETQRNKGNFPGRFSGRQFSNSRSEMNVSTLELGDSALYLCASSSAGEPPEAFFGQGTRLTVV.

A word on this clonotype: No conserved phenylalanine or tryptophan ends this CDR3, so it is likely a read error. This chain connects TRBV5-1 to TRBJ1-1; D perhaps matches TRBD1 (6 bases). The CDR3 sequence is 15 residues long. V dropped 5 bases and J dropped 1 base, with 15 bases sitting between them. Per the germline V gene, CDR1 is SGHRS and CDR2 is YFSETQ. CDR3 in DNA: TGCGCCAGCAGTCGGGGGCTGCAAGAGAACACTGAAGCTTTCTTA. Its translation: CASSRGLQENTEAFL.

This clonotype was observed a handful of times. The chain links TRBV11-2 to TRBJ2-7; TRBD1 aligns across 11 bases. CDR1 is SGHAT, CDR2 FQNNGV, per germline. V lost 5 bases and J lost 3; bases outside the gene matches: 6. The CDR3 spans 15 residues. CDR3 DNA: TGTGCCAGCAGCCCTTGGGGACAGGGGGGCTACGAGCAGTACTTC. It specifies CASSPWGQGGYEQYF.

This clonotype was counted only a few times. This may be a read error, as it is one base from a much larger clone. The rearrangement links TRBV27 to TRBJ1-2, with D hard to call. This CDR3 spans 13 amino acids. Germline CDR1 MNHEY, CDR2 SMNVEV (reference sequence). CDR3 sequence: CASKPAHNYGFTF. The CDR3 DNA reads TGTGCCAGCAAGCCGGCACATAACTATGGCTTCACCTTC.

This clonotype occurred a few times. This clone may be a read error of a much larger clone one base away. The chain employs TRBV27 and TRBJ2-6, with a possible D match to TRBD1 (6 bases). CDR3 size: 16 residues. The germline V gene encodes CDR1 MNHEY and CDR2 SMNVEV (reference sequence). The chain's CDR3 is CASSLRGVSGANVLAF. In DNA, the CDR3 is TGTGCCAGCAGCCTCAGGGGAGTCTCTGGGGCCAACGTCCTGGCTTTC.

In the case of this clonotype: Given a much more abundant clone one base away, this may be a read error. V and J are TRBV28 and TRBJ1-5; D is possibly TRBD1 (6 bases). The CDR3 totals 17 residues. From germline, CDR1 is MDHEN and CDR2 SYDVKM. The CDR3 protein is CTSSLDSWVERNQPQHF. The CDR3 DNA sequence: TGTACCAGCAGTCTGGACAGCTGGGTTGAGCGCAATCAGCCCCAGCATTTT.

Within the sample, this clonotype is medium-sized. CDR3 in DNA: TGTGCCAGCAGCTTAGCGACAAGATACGAGCAGTACTTC. Encoded protein: CASSLATRYEQYF. The chain combines TRBV7-2 with TRBJ2-7; no clear D. This CDR3 has 13 amino acids. The germline CDR1 and CDR2 sequences are SGHTA and FQGNSA. Trimming cost V 0 bases and J 4 bases, with 7 bases left between them.

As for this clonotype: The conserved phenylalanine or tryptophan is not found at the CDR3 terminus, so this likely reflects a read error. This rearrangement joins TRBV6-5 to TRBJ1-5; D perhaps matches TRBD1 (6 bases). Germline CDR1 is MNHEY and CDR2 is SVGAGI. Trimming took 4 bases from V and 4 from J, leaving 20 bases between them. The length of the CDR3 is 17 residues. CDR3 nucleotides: TGTGCCAGCAGTTCCACGAGAGGGGGAACGGGGAATCAGCCCCAGCATCGT. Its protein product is CASSSTRGGTGNQPQHR.